These T cell receptor beta chains were read from a single sample in a study of blood T cell repertoires in COVID-19. Repertoires were generated with immunoSEQ multiplex PCR, while TCRdb's copy carries only in-frame clones and drops some. The sample carries some 200,000 clones, roughly 86% recorded once. The source material was peripheral blood. The receptors stem from a man aged 40-50 years with active or convalescent COVID-19. Both conserved end residues are part of each CDR3. The D gene is left open where the match is weak. Size is omitted from some rows. Given values are once, few, many or a class for expanded clones.

DNA: TGTGCCAGTATTATGGGAGGGACAGGAAATACTGAAGCTTTCTTT
CDR3: CASIMGGTGNTEAFF
size: .
V: TRBV19
D: TRBD1
J: TRBJ1-1

DNA: TGTGCCAGCAGTGAATACAAGAACACTGAAGCTTTCTTT
CDR3: CASSEYKNTEAFF
size: .
V: TRBV25-1
D: .
J: TRBJ1-1

DNA: TGTGCCAGTAGTCCCGGGACATACCGGAACATTCAGTACTTC
CDR3: CASSPGTYRNIQYF
size: .
V: TRBV19
D: .
J: TRBJ2-4

DNA: TGTGCCAGCAGGACACCGGGGGGTGGCGGGGAGCTGTTTTTT
CDR3: CASRTPGGGGELFF
size: .
V: TRBV28
D: TRBD2
J: TRBJ2-2

DNA: TGTGCCAGCAGTCCTCGGGACACCCGCAATCAGCCCCAGCATTTT
CDR3: CASSPRDTRNQPQHF
size: .
V: TRBV2
D: .
J: TRBJ1-5

DNA: TGTGCCAGCAGCAAACAGGGGGTAGCTCAGCCCCAGCATTTT
CDR3: CASSKQGVAQPQHF
size: .
V: TRBV5-4
D: TRBD1
J: TRBJ1-5

DNA: TGTGCCAGCAGTGATTTTGGTTTCGGGACTGAAGCTTTCTTT
CDR3: CASSDFGFGTEAFF
size: .
V: TRBV6-1
D: .
J: TRBJ1-1

DNA: TGCAGCGTTGAAGATACAGGGATAACTAATGAAAAACTGTTTTTT
CDR3: CSVEDTGITNEKLFF
size: .
V: TRBV29-1
D: .
J: TRBJ1-4

DNA: TGTGCCAGCAGCCGAGGTCGGGGGGCTCAAGAGACCCAGTACTTC
CDR3: CASSRGRGAQETQYF
size: .
V: TRBV11-2
D: .
J: TRBJ2-5

DNA: TGCGCCAGCAGCTGGAAAGCCGGGACAGGGGGCACCAGCTCTGGGGCCAACGTCCTGACTTTC
CDR3: CASSWKAGTGGTSSGANVLTF
size: .
V: TRBV5-1
D: TRBD1
J: TRBJ2-6

DNA: TGCGCCAGCAGCCAAGCCCCCGGGACGGGAGCAACTAATGAAAAACTGTTTTTT
CDR3: CASSQAPGTGATNEKLFF
size: .
V: TRBV5-1
D: .
J: TRBJ1-4

DNA: TGCGCCAGCAGTGAAGGGACAGGGGGCTTCTGGATGGGCTACACCTTC
CDR3: CASSEGTGGFWMGYTF
size: .
V: TRBV10-2
D: TRBD1
J: TRBJ1-2

DNA: TGTGCCAGCTCACCACCGACTAGCCGAACCTACGAGCAGTACTTC
CDR3: CASSPPTSRTYEQYF
size: .
V: TRBV18
D: TRBD2
J: TRBJ2-7

DNA: TGTGCCAGCAGCCGCCCACAGAGTGAAGCTTTCTTT
CDR3: CASSRPQSEAFF
size: .
V: TRBV3-1/TRBV3-2
D: .
J: TRBJ1-1

DNA: TGTGCCAGCAGCCTCGGACTAGCGGGGCGCTCCTACGAGCAGTACTTC
CDR3: CASSLGLAGRSYEQYF
size: .
V: TRBV3-1/TRBV3-2
D: TRBD2
J: TRBJ2-7

DNA: TGTGCCAGCCCGGCAGGGGGATCCTCAGATACGCAGTATTTT
CDR3: CASPAGGSSDTQYF
size: .
V: TRBV9
D: TRBD1
J: TRBJ2-3

DNA: TGTGCCTGGAGGGGAATGGGGGGGCTAGGTGAGCAGTTCTTC
CDR3: CAWRGMGGLGEQFF
size: .
V: TRBV30
D: .
J: TRBJ2-1

DNA: TGCAGCGTTGTGGGGGGGACCTACGAGCAGTACTTC
CDR3: CSVVGGTYEQYF
size: .
V: TRBV29-1
D: TRBD2
J: TRBJ2-7

DNA: TGTGCCACCTACGGGACAGGGCGCACAGATACGCAGTATTTT
CDR3: CATYGTGRTDTQYF
size: .
V: TRBV6-6
D: TRBD1
J: TRBJ2-3

DNA: TGTGCCATAACAGGGTTGAGCTCCTACAATGAGCAGTTCTTC
CDR3: CAITGLSSYNEQFF
size: .
V: TRBV7-2
D: .
J: TRBJ2-1

DNA: TGCGCCAGCAGCCGGGCCGGACTAGCGGGGGCCACGAGGGAGACCCAGTACTTC
CDR3: CASSRAGLAGATRETQYF
size: .
V: TRBV5-1
D: TRBD2
J: TRBJ2-5

DNA: TGTGCCAGCAGCTTAGTGCTGGGAGATTATGGCTACACCTTC
CDR3: CASSLVLGDYGYTF
size: .
V: TRBV7-2
D: .
J: TRBJ1-2

DNA: TGCGCCAGCAGCCAAGTGTATAGCACAGATACGCAGTATTTT
CDR3: CASSQVYSTDTQYF
size: once
V: TRBV4-3
D: .
J: TRBJ2-3

DNA: TGTGCCAGCAGGGTAGCGGGGGCCCAAGATACGCAGTATTTT
CDR3: CASRVAGAQDTQYF
size: .
V: TRBV2
D: TRBD2
J: TRBJ2-3